This T cell receptor (beta chain) was profiled in a study of blood T cells in healthy people across ages. Study findings and constraints: Because sorting was not performed, PBMCs prevented conclusive naive versus antigen-experienced comparison. There was a strong correlation between TCR beta diversity and naive T cell percentage.

Concerning this clonotype: The antigen is unknown.

V was shortened by 10 bases and J by 3 bases, with 10 bases between the two germline ends. Germline CDR1 MNHNY, CDR2 SVGAGI (reference sequence). There are 11 residues in the CDR3. A sample-barcoded 5' primer and a J-beta primer mix were used in a second PCR of roughly 7 to 12 cycles. TCRdb processed the 5' RACE reads anew with MiXCR; each CDR3 protein has one entry. The sample lists around 800,000 distinct CDR3 sequences, about 26% occurring once. The sample was also linked to a second study, of T cells of mothers and their children. As that study records: Input to cDNA synthesis comprised all extracted RNA, at a ratio of around 1.5 ug per 15 ul.

The chain combines TRBV6-6 with TRBJ2-7; TRBD1 might be the D (6 bases). The receptor was isolated from a boy between 10 and 17 years old in good health. The sequenced sample was blood. Here the CDR3 DNA reads TGTGCCACTCAGGGGATCTACGAGCAGTACTTC. Residues: CATQGIYEQYF.